The 8 T cell receptor beta chains presented below share a single source sample, sequenced in a study of post-analysis software for immune sequencing data. Overall study results and limits: TRBV5-6, TRBV5-1 and TRBV20-1 belonged to a set of roughly five TRBV segments that were more frequent in patients than controls.

Unique molecular identifiers tagged the TCR beta cDNA libraries. One entry per CDR3 protein results from TCRdb running MiXCR on the PCR reads. The sample yields approximately 460,000 distinct CDR3 sequences, nearly 45% seen once. Their recognized antigens are unknown. The sequencing sample was made of blood. The receptors derive from a girl aged 5-17 years with multiple sclerosis.

This clonotype was seen more than once but under ten times. V is TRBV29-1 and J is TRBJ2-7, with D possibly TRBD1 on 6 matching bases. Germline loops: CDR1 SQVTM, CDR2 ANQGSEA. The length of the CDR3 is 15 residues. The V end lost 6 bases, the J end lost 2 bases, and 20 bases lay between the germline ends. This CDR3 is CSVHLTGLATYEQYF. The DNA of the CDR3 is TGCAGCGTCCACTTGACAGGATTGGCGACCTACGAGCAGTACTTC.

Notes on this clonotype: This could be a read error, since a much larger clone is one nucleotide away. The V and J genes are TRBV7-2 and TRBJ2-7, with D maybe TRBD2 (6 bases). Trimming pared 4 bases from V and 2 bases from J, leaving 12 bases between. Looked up from germline, CDR1 is SGHTA and CDR2 is FQGNSA. CDR3 size: 14 residues. Here the CDR3 DNA reads TGTGCCAGCAGCTGTGGGCGGGGCACCTACGAGCAGTACTTC. This encodes CASSCGRGTYEQYF. Variable domain in full (rest from reference TRBV7-2 and TRBJ2-7): GAGVSQSPSNKVTEKGKDVELRCDPISGHTALYWYRQSLGQGLEFLIYFQGNSAPDKSGLPSDRFSAERTGGSVSTLTIQRTQQEDSAVYLCASSCGRGTYEQYFGPGTRLTVT.

The chain has TRBV7-9 and TRBJ2-1; TRBD1 might be the D (6 bases). The CDR3 sequence is 14 residues long. Trimming took 1 base from V and 10 from J, leaving 14 bases between them. The germline V gene has CDR1 SEHNR and CDR2 FQNEAQ (reference sequence). The CDR3 here is CASSLGQEVREQFF. The CDR3 DNA is TGTGCCAGCAGCTTAGGACAGGAGGTTCGGGAGCAGTTCTTC.

The rearrangement joins TRBV29-1 to TRBJ2-5, with TRBD1 as a possible D gene (6 bases). CDR3 length equals 13 residues. CDR1 and CDR2 from the germline V gene are SQVTM and ANQGSEA. The CDR3 is CTTTQGYQETQYF. The CDR3 DNA is TGCACCACCACCCAGGGGTACCAAGAGACCCAGTACTTC.

The sample holds one count of this clonotype. V gene TRBV28 combines with J gene TRBJ2-7, with TRBD2 as a possible D gene (6 bases). The CDR3 is made up of 12 amino acids. Looked up from germline, CDR1 is MDHEN and CDR2 is SYDVKM. Trimming stripped 2 bases from V and 5 bases from J, with 7 bases between. In nucleotides, the CDR3 is TGTGCCAGCAGTTTACGGACTAACGAGCAGTACTTC. Translated: CASSLRTNEQYF.

This clonotype has a handful of counts. V gene TRBV7-2 combines with J gene TRBJ2-7, with D possibly matching TRBD1 (6 bases). The germline V gene encodes CDR1 SGHTA and CDR2 FQGNSA. V lost 4 bases and J 3 bases, leaving 16 bases between the germline ends. This CDR3 region has 15 residues. As DNA, the CDR3 is TGTGCCAGCAGCTCGTGGGGGCAGGGTGTCTACGAGCAGTACTTC. It yields the protein CASSSWGQGVYEQYF.

For the CDR3, the DNA is TGTGCCAGCAGCCCCGGACAGTCTGGCACTGAAGCTTTCTTT. As protein: CASSPGQSGTEAFF. The V gene is TRBV9, the J gene TRBJ1-1, with a weak D call TRBD1 (6 bases). Germline V CDR1 and CDR2: SGDLS, YYNGEE. V shed 4 bases and J shed 4 bases, with 14 bases lying between them. This CDR3 is 14 amino acids long.

The chain couples TRBV6-5 to TRBJ2-7; TRBD1 matches 7 bases. Trimming cost V 3 bases and J 4 bases; bases outside gene matches: 9. The CDR3 consists of 15 residues. The germline V gene encodes CDR1 MNHEY and CDR2 SVGAGI. The DNA of the CDR3 is TGTGCCAGCAGTTATAGGGGACAGAGGCTGTACGAGCAGTACTTC. Translated: CASSYRGQRLYEQYF.